Sequencing of this TCR beta chain was carried out in a study of identical twins. The CDR3 totals 12 residues. V shed 3 bases and J shed 6 bases, with 7 bases lying between them. CDR1 is LNHDA and CDR2 is SQIVND in the germline V gene (reference sequence). MiXCR, run by TCRdb on the 5' RACE reads, gives a single entry per CDR3 protein. The data contain hundreds of thousands of distinct CDR3 sequences, 20% to 25% of them seen just once; the ten biggest clones take up approximately 0.52%. This same sample was also part of a study on yellow fever vaccine responses in identical twins.

The chain recombines TRBV19 with TRBJ2-3; D assignment may be TRBD1 or TRBD2 (5 bases each). The sample taken for sequencing was CD4+ T cells sorted from blood. The source is a woman aged 18-30 years in good health. CDR3 DNA sequence: TGTGCCAGTAGTATCGAGGGGGATACGCAGTATTTT. As protein: CASSIEGDTQYF.